This T cell receptor (beta chain) was captured by sequencing in a study of blood T cell repertoires in COVID-19. About the study: T cells, B-cell-depleted T cells, or PBMCs provided the cDNA or gDNA that served as material.

Germline-derived CDR1 and CDR2 are LGHDT and YNNKEL (reference sequence). V was clipped by 4 bases and J by 4 bases; unmatched bases: 5. CDR3 length: 16 amino acids. The assay was immunoSEQ multiplex PCR, and TCRdb's table has in-frame clones only and misses some. This table holds roughly 200,000 clones, over 80% found once. Source material: peripheral blood. The chain employs TRBV3-1 (or the pseudogene TRBV3-2) and TRBJ2-6, with 9 bases fitting TRBD1. This receptor was obtained from a woman between 40 and 50 years old with COVID-19, enrolled during active disease. CDR3 DNA: TGTGCCAGCAGCCCGGGACAGGGAGAAGGGGCCAACGTCCTGACTTTC. Residues: CASSPGQGEGANVLTF.